Listed below are T cell receptor beta chains from one sample, sequenced in a study of T cells in tuberculosis. The table came from immunoSEQ multiplex PCR; TCRdb's copy has only in-frame clones and leaves some out. Of some 34,000 clones in the sample, about 93% are singletons; the top ten hold around 7%. The sample consisted of PBMCs. The receptors shown here come from a donor aged 5 to 30 with latent tuberculosis or without tuberculosis infection. Each CDR3 is given with its conserved first and last residue. Each record gives: J gene, clone size, V gene, D gene, CDR3 DNA, CDR3 protein. The D gene is left open where the match is weak. Part of the rows lack a size; the others show once, few, many or a class for expanded clones.

j_gene: TRBJ2-2; abundance: .; v_gene: TRBV27; d_gene: TRBD2; CDR3nt: TGTGCCAGCAGTGCTCTGGGACTAGCGGATGGCGCCGGGGAGCTGTTTTTT; CDR3aa: CASSALGLADGAGELFF
j_gene: TRBJ2-7; abundance: .; v_gene: TRBV27; d_gene: TRBD1; CDR3nt: TGTGCCAGCAGTTTTGCGGACAGGGGGTACGAGCAGTACTTC; CDR3aa: CASSFADRGYEQYF
j_gene: TRBJ2-6; abundance: .; v_gene: TRBV6-4; d_gene: .; CDR3nt: TGTGCCAGCAGTGAAGACAACTCTGGGGCCAACGTCCTGACTTTC; CDR3aa: CASSEDNSGANVLTF
j_gene: TRBJ2-7; abundance: .; v_gene: TRBV6-4; d_gene: .; CDR3nt: TGTGCCAGCAGTGACCCGACAGGGAGGAATGGCTACGAGCAGTACTTC; CDR3aa: CASSDPTGRNGYEQYF
j_gene: TRBJ2-3; abundance: .; v_gene: TRBV29-1; d_gene: .; CDR3nt: TGCAGCTACCCCACGGGGGCAGATACGCAGTATTTT; CDR3aa: CSYPTGADTQYF
j_gene: TRBJ1-1; abundance: once; v_gene: TRBV6-6; d_gene: TRBD1; CDR3nt: TGTGCCAGCAGTTCCAATCAAGGGACAGGGAGGACTGAAGCTTTCTTT; CDR3aa: CASSSNQGTGRTEAFF
j_gene: TRBJ2-3; abundance: .; v_gene: TRBV6-1; d_gene: .; CDR3nt: TGTGCCAGCAGTGGGGGGCCAGCAGATACGCAGTATTTT; CDR3aa: CASSGGPADTQYF
j_gene: TRBJ1-2; abundance: .; v_gene: TRBV10-3; d_gene: .; CDR3nt: TGTGCCATCAGTGAGCCCGGACTTAACTATGGCTACACCTTC; CDR3aa: CAISEPGLNYGYTF
j_gene: TRBJ2-7; abundance: once; v_gene: TRBV5-1; d_gene: .; CDR3nt: TGCGCCAGCAGCTTGGAGGAGGGAGGCGAGCAGTACTTC; CDR3aa: CASSLEEGGEQYF
j_gene: TRBJ2-7; abundance: .; v_gene: TRBV14; d_gene: .; CDR3nt: TGTGCCAGCAGCCAGGGGCGGATGCGTTCCTACGAGCAGTACTTC; CDR3aa: CASSQGRMRSYEQYF
j_gene: TRBJ2-3; abundance: .; v_gene: TRBV11-3; d_gene: TRBD2; CDR3nt: TGTGCCAGCAGCTTAGAGAGCGGGGGGGGCACAGATACGCAGTATTTT; CDR3aa: CASSLESGGGTDTQYF
j_gene: TRBJ1-5; abundance: .; v_gene: TRBV5-5; d_gene: .; CDR3nt: TGTGCCAGCAGCTTGTTAGGTAGGACAGCTAGCAATCAGCCCCAGCATTTT; CDR3aa: CASSLLGRTASNQPQHF
j_gene: TRBJ1-5; abundance: .; v_gene: TRBV5-5; d_gene: TRBD1; CDR3nt: TGTGCCAGCAGCAGGGGGACAGGATGGAGCAATCAGCCCCAGCATTTT; CDR3aa: CASSRGTGWSNQPQHF
j_gene: TRBJ1-5; abundance: once; v_gene: TRBV19; d_gene: .; CDR3nt: TGTGCCAGTACCCCACTGGGGGGGCAGGGTCAGCCCCAGCATTTT; CDR3aa: CASTPLGGQGQPQHF
j_gene: TRBJ1-3; abundance: .; v_gene: TRBV6-1; d_gene: .; CDR3nt: TGTGCCACCCAGGCTGGAAACACCATATATTTT; CDR3aa: CATQAGNTIYF
j_gene: TRBJ1-2; abundance: .; v_gene: TRBV27; d_gene: .; CDR3nt: TGTGCCAGCAGATCAGGACAGCACTACTATGGCTACACCTTC; CDR3aa: CASRSGQHYYGYTF
j_gene: TRBJ1-1; abundance: .; v_gene: TRBV10-3; d_gene: .; CDR3nt: TGCGCCATCTGGGCCGGGGGGCTAGAAGCTTTCTTT; CDR3aa: CAIWAGGLEAFF
j_gene: TRBJ2-6; abundance: .; v_gene: TRBV5-1; d_gene: .; CDR3nt: TGCGCCAGCAGCCGGACAGCGAGCTCTGGGGCCAACGTCCTGACTTTC; CDR3aa: CASSRTASSGANVLTF
j_gene: TRBJ2-7; abundance: .; v_gene: TRBV7-2; d_gene: TRBD1; CDR3nt: TGTGCCAGCAGCCCTCAGTCCGGGACAGGGCACGAGCAGTACTTC; CDR3aa: CASSPQSGTGHEQYF
j_gene: TRBJ2-2; abundance: .; v_gene: TRBV7-6; d_gene: TRBD1; CDR3nt: TGTGCCAGCAGCCCAGGGGACAGGGTAACCGGGGAGCTGTTTTTT; CDR3aa: CASSPGDRVTGELFF
j_gene: TRBJ1-1; abundance: .; v_gene: TRBV6-5; d_gene: .; CDR3nt: TGTGCCAGCAGTTACTCGGGGGGGAACACTGAAGCTTTCTTT; CDR3aa: CASSYSGGNTEAFF
j_gene: TRBJ2-7; abundance: .; v_gene: TRBV6-5; d_gene: TRBD1; CDR3nt: TGTGCCAGCAGATCCGTTGGGACAGGATCCTACGAGCAGTACTTC; CDR3aa: CASRSVGTGSYEQYF
j_gene: TRBJ2-7; abundance: .; v_gene: TRBV7-8; d_gene: .; CDR3nt: TGTGCCAGCAGCTTAGGGACAGTTACCTACGAGCAGTACTTC; CDR3aa: CASSLGTVTYEQYF
j_gene: TRBJ2-1; abundance: .; v_gene: TRBV29-1; d_gene: .; CDR3nt: TGCAGCGTTGTGGGGGGACCTTACTACAATGAGCAGTTCTTC; CDR3aa: CSVVGGPYYNEQFF
j_gene: TRBJ2-7; abundance: .; v_gene: TRBV6-5; d_gene: .; CDR3nt: TGTGCCAGCTCTCCGTACTACGAGCAGTACTTC; CDR3aa: CASSPYYEQYF
j_gene: TRBJ1-2; abundance: .; v_gene: TRBV7-9; d_gene: TRBD1; CDR3nt: TGTGCCAGCAGCTCTACCTCCGGGACAGAGACCTTC; CDR3aa: CASSSTSGTETF
j_gene: TRBJ2-7; abundance: .; v_gene: TRBV9; d_gene: .; CDR3nt: TGTGCCAGCAGCGTAGAGGTAGCGGCACCCTACGAGCAGTACTTC; CDR3aa: CASSVEVAAPYEQYF
j_gene: TRBJ1-5; abundance: .; v_gene: TRBV30; d_gene: .; CDR3nt: TGTGCCTGGACCGTCGGGAGCAATCAGCCCCAGCATTTT; CDR3aa: CAWTVGSNQPQHF
j_gene: TRBJ1-2; abundance: once; v_gene: TRBV6-5; d_gene: .; CDR3nt: TGTGCCAGCAGCTTCAGGGGCGTGGATGGCTACACCTTC; CDR3aa: CASSFRGVDGYTF
j_gene: TRBJ1-2; abundance: .; v_gene: TRBV5-1; d_gene: .; CDR3nt: TGCGCCAGCAGTCAGGGAACCGATGGCTACACCTTC; CDR3aa: CASSQGTDGYTF
j_gene: TRBJ1-4; abundance: .; v_gene: TRBV27; d_gene: .; CDR3nt: TGTGCCAGTCGACAGGCCGGGGTCAGTAATGAAAAACTGTTTTTT; CDR3aa: CASRQAGVSNEKLFF
j_gene: TRBJ2-7; abundance: .; v_gene: TRBV7-9; d_gene: TRBD1; CDR3nt: TGTGCCAGCAGCTCCGGACAGGGGGGATACGAGCAGTACTTC; CDR3aa: CASSSGQGGYEQYF
j_gene: TRBJ1-5; abundance: .; v_gene: TRBV7-3; d_gene: .; CDR3nt: TGTGCCAGCAGCTTATCTTCAGGGTTCAATCAGCCCCAGCATTTT; CDR3aa: CASSLSSGFNQPQHF
j_gene: TRBJ2-7; abundance: .; v_gene: TRBV15; d_gene: .; CDR3nt: TGTGCCACCAGCAGAGATTCGGCGGATAGCTCCTACGAGCAGTACTTC; CDR3aa: CATSRDSADSSYEQYF
j_gene: TRBJ2-7; abundance: few; v_gene: TRBV7-9; d_gene: .; CDR3nt: TGTGCCAGCAGCTCTATGGACAGCACACCCTACGAGCAGTACTTC; CDR3aa: CASSSMDSTPYEQYF
j_gene: TRBJ2-1; abundance: .; v_gene: TRBV7-2; d_gene: .; CDR3nt: TGTGCCAGCAGCGCGTCCCTCGTATACAATGAGCAGTTCTTC; CDR3aa: CASSASLVYNEQFF
j_gene: TRBJ2-1; abundance: .; v_gene: TRBV2; d_gene: TRBD1; CDR3nt: TGTGCCAGCAAAGGGGGCATTGACAATGAGCAGTTCTTC; CDR3aa: CASKGGIDNEQFF
j_gene: TRBJ2-1; abundance: .; v_gene: TRBV6-4; d_gene: TRBD1; CDR3nt: TGTGCCAGCAGTGACGGGACAGGGGGCAATGAGCAGTTCTTC; CDR3aa: CASSDGTGGNEQFF
j_gene: TRBJ2-7; abundance: .; v_gene: TRBV4-1; d_gene: .; CDR3nt: TGCGCCAGCAGCCAAACACCGGGACAAGGGCAGTACTTC; CDR3aa: CASSQTPGQGQYF